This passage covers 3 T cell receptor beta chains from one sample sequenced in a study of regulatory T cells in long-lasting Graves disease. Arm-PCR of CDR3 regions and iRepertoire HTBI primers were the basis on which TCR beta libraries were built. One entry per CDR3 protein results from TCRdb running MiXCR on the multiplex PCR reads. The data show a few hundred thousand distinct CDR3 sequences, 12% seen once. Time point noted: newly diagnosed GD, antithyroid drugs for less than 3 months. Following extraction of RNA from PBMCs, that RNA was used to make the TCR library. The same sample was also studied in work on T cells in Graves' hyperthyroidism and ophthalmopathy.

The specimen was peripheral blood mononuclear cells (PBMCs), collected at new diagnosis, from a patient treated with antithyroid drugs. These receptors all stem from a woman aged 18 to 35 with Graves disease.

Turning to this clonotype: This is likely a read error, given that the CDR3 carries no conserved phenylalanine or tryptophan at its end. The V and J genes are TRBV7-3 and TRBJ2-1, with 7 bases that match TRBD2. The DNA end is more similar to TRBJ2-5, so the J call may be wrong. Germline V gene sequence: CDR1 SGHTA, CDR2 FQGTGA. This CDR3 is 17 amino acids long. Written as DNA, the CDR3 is TGCGCCAGCAGCGTATGTAAGACTAGCATATTCCAAGAGACCCAGTACTCC. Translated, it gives CASSVCKTSIFQETQYS.

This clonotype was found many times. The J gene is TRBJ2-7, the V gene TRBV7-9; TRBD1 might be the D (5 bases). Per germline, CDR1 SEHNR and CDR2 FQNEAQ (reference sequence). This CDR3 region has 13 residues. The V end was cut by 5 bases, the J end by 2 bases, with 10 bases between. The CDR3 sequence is CASSRGQAYEQYF. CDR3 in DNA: TGTGCCAGCAGCCGAGGACAAGCCTACGAGCAGTACTTC.

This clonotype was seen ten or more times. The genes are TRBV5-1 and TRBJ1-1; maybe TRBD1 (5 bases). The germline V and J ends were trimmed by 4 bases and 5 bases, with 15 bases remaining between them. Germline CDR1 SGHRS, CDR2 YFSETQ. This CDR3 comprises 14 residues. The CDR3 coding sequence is TGCGCCAGCAGCCTCACCCAGGGAGGGACTGAAGCTTTCTTT. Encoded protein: CASSLTQGGTEAFF.